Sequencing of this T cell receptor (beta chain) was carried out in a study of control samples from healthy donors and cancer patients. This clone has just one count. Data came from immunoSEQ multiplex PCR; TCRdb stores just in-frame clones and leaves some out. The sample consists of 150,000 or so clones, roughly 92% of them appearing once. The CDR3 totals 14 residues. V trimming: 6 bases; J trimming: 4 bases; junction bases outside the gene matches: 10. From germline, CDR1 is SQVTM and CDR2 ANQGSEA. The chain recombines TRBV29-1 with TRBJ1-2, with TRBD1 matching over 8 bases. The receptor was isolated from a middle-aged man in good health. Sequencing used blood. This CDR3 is CSVDELQGGYGYTF. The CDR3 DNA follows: TGCAGCGTCGACGAACTACAGGGGGGCTATGGCTACACCTTC.